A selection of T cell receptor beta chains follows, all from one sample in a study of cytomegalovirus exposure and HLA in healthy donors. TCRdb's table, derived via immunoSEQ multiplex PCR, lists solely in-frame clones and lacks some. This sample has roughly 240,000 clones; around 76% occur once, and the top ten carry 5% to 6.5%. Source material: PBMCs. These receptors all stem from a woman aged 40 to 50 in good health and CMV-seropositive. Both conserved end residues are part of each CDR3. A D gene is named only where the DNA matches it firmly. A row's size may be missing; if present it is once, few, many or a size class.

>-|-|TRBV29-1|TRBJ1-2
TGCAGCGTTGAAGGACGCGGGGCAGGAGGCTACACCTTC
CSVEGRGAGGYTF
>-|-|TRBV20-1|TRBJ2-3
TGCAGTGGGCAGAGCACAGATACGCAGTATTTT
CSGQSTDTQYF
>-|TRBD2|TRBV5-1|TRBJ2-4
TGCGCCAGCAGCTTGGTATGGACTAGCGGGAGGTCGGGGTCGAACATTCAGTACTTC
CASSLVWTSGRSGSNIQYF
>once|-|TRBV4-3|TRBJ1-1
TGCGCCAGCAGCCAAAGTAAGGGGGAGGCTTTCTTT
CASSQSKGEAFF
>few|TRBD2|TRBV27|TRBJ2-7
TGTGCCAGCAACCTGGGGGGGAGTTGGAGCGAGCAGTACTTC
CASNLGGSWSEQYF
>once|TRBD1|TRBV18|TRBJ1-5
TGTGCCAGCTCGCGGATGGGGACAGTTGGTCAGCCCCAGCATTTT
CASSRMGTVGQPQHF
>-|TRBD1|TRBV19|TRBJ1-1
TGTGCCAGTAGTACCGGACAGGCGAACACTGAAGCTTTCTTT
CASSTGQANTEAFF
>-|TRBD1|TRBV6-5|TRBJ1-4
TGTGCCAGCAGTTACGGGACAGGGAATGAAAAACTGTTTTTT
CASSYGTGNEKLFF
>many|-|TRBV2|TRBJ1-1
TGTGCCAGCAGTCCCGGGGATGGCACTGAAGCTTTCTTT
CASSPGDGTEAFF
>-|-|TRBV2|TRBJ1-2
TGTGCCAGCAGTGAGAGACGGGAAACTAACTATGGCTACACCTTC
CASSERRETNYGYTF
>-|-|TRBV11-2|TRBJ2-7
TGTGCCAGCAGCCCCCTAGGAGGAGCCGCCTACGAGCAGTACTTC
CASSPLGGAAYEQYF
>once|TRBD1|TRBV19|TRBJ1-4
TGTGCCAGTAGTGCGGACAGGGGGATGCAAAAACTGTTTTTT
CASSADRGMQKLFF
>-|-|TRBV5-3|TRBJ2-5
TGTGCCAGAGAGGAGGGGGAGACCCAGTACTTC
CAREEGETQYF
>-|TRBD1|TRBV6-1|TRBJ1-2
TGTGCCAGCAGTGCTACTCGTCGGGACAGGGACCGTAACTATGGCTACACCTTC
CASSATRRDRDRNYGYTF
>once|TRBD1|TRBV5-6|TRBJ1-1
TGTGCCAGCAGCCCGGGACAGGGAGTTTTGATGAACACTGAAGCTTTCTTT
CASSPGQGVLMNTEAFF
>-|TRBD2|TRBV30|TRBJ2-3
TGTGCCTGGAGTGTACTACTAGCGGACACAGATACGCAGTATTTT
CAWSVLLADTDTQYF
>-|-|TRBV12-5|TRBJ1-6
TGTGCTAGTGCCCTGGGGGGTACAAAGCGAGGATCACCCCTCCACTTT
CASALGGTKRGSPLHF
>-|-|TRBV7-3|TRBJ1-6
TGTGCCAGCAGCTTATATCCGGGAGGACCCCTCCACTTT
CASSLYPGGPLHF
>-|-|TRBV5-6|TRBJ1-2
TGTGCCAGCAGCTTGGCCTCGACAGTTAACTATGGCTACACCTTC
CASSLASTVNYGYTF
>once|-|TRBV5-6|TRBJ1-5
TGTGCCAGCAGCTTCCGGGGATTGTATAGCAATCAGCCCCAGCATTTT
CASSFRGLYSNQPQHF
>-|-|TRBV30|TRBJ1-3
TGTGCCTGGAGTCCTAGTCTGCGTCCCTCTGGAAACACCATATATTTT
CAWSPSLRPSGNTIYF
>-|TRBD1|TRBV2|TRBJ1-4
TGTGCCAGCAGCCTCAGACAGGGTGCAACTAATGAAAAACTGTTTTTT
CASSLRQGATNEKLFF
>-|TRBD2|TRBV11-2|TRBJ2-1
TGTGCCAGCAGCTTCAGCGGGGGGGCGGGTGAGCAGTTCTTC
CASSFSGGAGEQFF
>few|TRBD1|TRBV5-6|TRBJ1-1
TGTGCCAGCAGCTTGAGGGGACAGGGATACACTGAAGCTTTCTTT
CASSLRGQGYTEAFF
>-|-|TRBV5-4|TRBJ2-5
TGTGCCAGCAGCTCCTTCTACCAAGAGACCCAGTACTTC
CASSSFYQETQYF